This record concerns one T cell receptor beta chain sequence. Its antigen remains unknown. This specimen comes from a study of OX40 agonist ivuxolimab in advanced cancers. Study conclusions and caveats: At doses 0.1 to 3.0 mg/kg, CD4+ and CD8+ clones expanded.

Germline V gives CDR1 SGHNT, CDR2 YYREEE (reference sequence). The CDR3 loop spans 16 amino acids. The junction had 3 bases not matched to a gene; V was cut back by 4 bases and J by 1 base. The repertoire was sequenced with immunoSEQ multiplex PCR; TCRdb's copy has only in-frame clones and lacks some. This sample has tens of thousands of clones; around 86% occur once, and the top ten carry 0.85% to 1.4%. The TCR originated in an adult with an advanced solid tumor such as melanoma, head and neck, liver or kidney cancer. V and J are TRBV5-4 and TRBJ2-7; 15 nucleotides align to TRBD2. The sequencing used CD4+ or CD8+ T cells sorted from blood, collected in a trial of the OX40 agonist ivuxolimab. In DNA form, the CDR3 reads TGTGCCAGCAGCCCGGGACTAGCGGGAGGTTCCTACGAGCAGTACTTC. Translated, it gives CASSPGLAGGSYEQYF.